A single sample is the source of the 7 T cell receptor beta chains below, sequenced in a study of blood T cell repertoires in COVID-19. Some clones are missing from TCRdb's copy, which holds only in-frame ones; the method was immunoSEQ multiplex PCR. Of some 170,000 clones listed, roughly 80% were seen once; the top ten hold roughly 8.3%. The sample consisted of peripheral blood. Source of these receptors: a man aged 60-69 years with acute or convalescent COVID-19.

The CDR3 is CASSQAGFQETQYF. The CDR3 bases are TGTGCCAGCAGCCAGGCGGGGTTCCAAGAGACCCAGTACTTC. The rearrangement links TRBV7-2 to TRBJ2-5; TRBD2 is a possible D gene (6 bases). V was trimmed by 5 bases and J by 1 base, leaving 11 bases between them. The CDR3 covers 14 residues. Germline values: CDR1 SGHTA, CDR2 FQGNSA. Based on the CDR3 plus reference TRBV7-2 and TRBJ2-5, the full variable domain is GAGVSQSPSNKVTEKGKDVELRCDPISGHTALYWYRQSLGQGLEFLIYFQGNSAPDKSGLPSDRFSAERTGGSVSTLTIQRTQQEDSAVYLCASSQAGFQETQYFGPGTRLLVL.

The chain combines TRBV9 with TRBJ2-3; 7 bases match TRBD2. From germline, CDR1 is SGDLS and CDR2 YYNGEE. This CDR3 contains 16 residues. V was pared by 4 bases and J by 6 bases, with 14 bases of the junction left unmatched. CDR3 region: CASSPDRLARGDTQYF. CDR3 coding DNA: TGTGCCAGCAGCCCTGACCGACTAGCAAGAGGGGATACGCAGTATTTT.

This clone has only a few counts. The rearrangement joins TRBV12-3 or TRBV12-4 to TRBJ1-5; perhaps TRBD1 as D (6 bases). Trimming left V 7 bases short and J 9 bases short, with 16 bases between. CDR3 length: 13 amino acids. The chain's CDR3 is CASTSGVGWPQHF. For the CDR3, the DNA is TGTGCCAGCACCTCAGGGGTAGGGTGGCCCCAGCATTTT.

This rearrangement joins TRBV9 to TRBJ2-1; D is unresolved. This CDR3 has 12 residues. V was trimmed by 4 bases and J by 9 bases, leaving 11 bases between them. The germline gives CDR1 SGDLS, CDR2 YYNGEE. CDR3 in amino acids: CASSFQAFEQFF. CDR3 nucleotide sequence: TGTGCCAGCAGCTTTCAGGCGTTTGAGCAGTTCTTC. Full variable domain (missing parts from reference TRBV9 and TRBJ2-1): DSGVTQTPKHLITATGQRVTLRCSPRSGDLSVYWYQQSLDQGLQFLIQYYNGEERAKGNILERFSAQQFPDLHSELNLSSLELGDSALYFCASSFQAFEQFFGPGTRLTVL.

This chain connects TRBV19 to TRBJ2-3; maybe TRBD1 (5 bases). The ends were cut back, 4 bases at V and 8 bases at J, with 13 bases in the middle. Looked up from germline, CDR1 is LNHDA and CDR2 is SQIVND (reference sequence). The CDR3 is 13 residues long. CDR3 DNA sequence: TGTGCCAGTAGTAGACGACAGACTGGTACGCAGTATTTT. Protein: CASSRRQTGTQYF.

This sequence joins TRBV3-1 (or the pseudogene TRBV3-2) and TRBJ1-1, with D hard to call. The CDR3 sequence is 16 residues long. Trimming shortened V by 3 bases and J by 5 bases, and 19 bases separated the two germline ends. Germline V lookup: CDR1 LGHDT, CDR2 YNNKEL (reference sequence). The CDR3 region has the DNA TGTGCCAGCAGCCAGAGGGCTGGGATCGGGAGGACTGAAGCTTTCTTT. As protein: CASSQRAGIGRTEAFF.

The V gene is TRBV24-1, the J gene TRBJ2-1, with 8 bases that match TRBD2. There are 13 residues in the CDR3. With V trimmed by 7 bases and J by 7 bases, 5 bases remained unmatched. CDR1 KGHDR and CDR2 SFDVKD come from the germline V gene. The chain's CDR3 is CATSGGARNEQFF. The CDR3 bases are TGTGCCACCAGCGGGGGGGCCCGGAATGAGCAGTTCTTC.